Below are 18 T cell receptor gamma chains sequenced from a single sample in a study of γδ T cells in repeated Plasmodium falciparum infection. TCRdb fed the multiplex PCR reads into CATT to redo clone calling. The sample has approximately 26,000 gamma-chain clones; 3% are singletons. Bulk repertoires came from Vgamma9/Vdelta2+ or Vdelta2-negative gammadelta T cells flow-sorted from PBMC. The sequencing sample was made of gamma-delta T cells from blood. All receptors derive from a pool of human donors (malaria-infected and uninfected, not separated).

As regards this clone: TCRdb's protein for this DNA is that of a much larger clone and differs from the translation at residue 5, likely a read error; the protein shown is the DNA translation. J is TRGJ1 or TRGJ2 and V is TRGV2. Here the J gene was assigned by germline matching of the DNA, as TCRdb has none. Looked up from germline, CDR1 is EGSNGY and CDR2 is YDSYNSKV. After removal of 8 bases from V and 12 bases from J, the junction contained 7 bases not matched to a gene. The CDR3 runs 9 residues. The CDR3 loop reads CATSRGKLF. CDR3 sequence (DNA): TGTGCCACCTCCCGAGGGAAACTCTTT.

This clone was seen at least ten times. TCRdb's listed protein matches a much larger clone and diverges from this DNA's translation at residue 4, likely through a read error; the protein shown comes from the DNA. J is TRGJP and V is TRGV9. From germline, CDR1 is GITISATS and CDR2 ISYDGTV (reference sequence). The CDR3 totals 15 residues. The CDR3, as DNA: TGTGCCTTGTTGGAGTCAGAGTTGGGCAAAAAAATCAAGGTATTT. Its protein is CALLESELGKKIKVF.

This clone has at least ten counts. Since a far larger clone is one base different, this is likely a read error. It is unclear where the CDR3 begins or ends on the DNA, so no DNA is shown, and the CDR3 is as TCRdb lists it. The V gene is listed as TRGV2; no J gene was called. The length of the CDR3 is 30 amino acids, counting both ends. Germline-derived CDR1 and CDR2 are EGSNGY and YDSYNSKV. This CDR3 reads CATWDGAIRNSLAVEQHLLSQVSIGRIQHF.

There are many counts of this clone. The CDR3: CATWETLYYKKLF. The CDR3 DNA is TGTGCCACCTGGGAAACCCTTTATTATAAGAAACTCTTT. V gene TRGV5 combines with J gene TRGJ1 or TRGJ2. Germline V gene sequence: CDR1 VINAFY, CDR2 YDVSNSKD. There are 13 residues in the CDR3. V shed 4 bases and J 3 bases; nucleotides not matched to a gene: 6.

There are many counts of this clone. A read error likely explains why the TCRdb protein, taken from a much larger clone, differs from this DNA's translation at residue 11; the protein shown is translated from the DNA. This chain joins TRGV9 and TRGJP. Germline V gene sequence: CDR1 GITISATS, CDR2 ISYDGTV (reference sequence). This CDR3 spans 16 amino acids. The CDR3 DNA follows: TGTGCCTTGTGGGAGGTGCGGGTGATGGGCGAAAAAATCAAGGTATTT. It yields the protein CALWEVRVMGEKIKVF.

As concerns this clone: This DNA's translation differs at residue 11 from TCRdb's protein, which comes from a much larger clone; a read error is likely, and the protein shown is translated from the DNA. V usage is TRGV9 and J usage is TRGJ1 or TRGJ2. Assignment of the J gene here rests on matching the DNA to germline, because TCRdb gives none. Looked up from germline, CDR1 is GITISATS and CDR2 is ISYDGTV (reference sequence). The length of the CDR3 is 14 residues. The CDR3: CALWEPPNYYEKLF. CDR3 coding DNA: TGTGCCTTGTGGGAGCCTCCGAATTATTATGAGAAACTCTTT.

Details on this clone: The amino acid sequence in TCRdb belongs to a much larger clone and departs from this DNA's translation at residue 4, likely a sequencing read error; the sequence shown is translated from the DNA. The chain uses TRGV2 and TRGJ1 or TRGJ2. Germline CDR1 EGSNGY, CDR2 YDSYNSKV. This CDR3 contains 12 residues. The CDR3 DNA sequence: TGTGCCACCCGGGACGCAGGAGGTCTCAAACTCTTT. This encodes CATRDAGGLKLF.

This clone was detected a few times. This DNA translates differently at residue 9 from the TCRdb protein, which is that of a much larger clone; a read error is likely, and the protein shown is the DNA's own translation. The chain carries TRGV3 and TRGJP2. The J gene comes from matching the DNA to germline here; TCRdb lacks it. Germline CDR1 and CDR2: VTNTFY and YDVSTARD (reference sequence). The CDR3 consists of 14 residues. The V gene end was trimmed by 4 bases and the J gene end by 10 bases; junction bases not matched to a gene: 12. The CDR3 DNA is TGTGCCACCTGGGAAATGCGTCGTGGTTGGATCAAGACGTTT. Translation gives CATWEMRRGWIKTF.

For this clone: The TCRdb protein, from a much larger clone, departs from this DNA's translation at residue 5, likely by read error; the protein shown derives from the DNA. The V gene is TRGV2, the J gene TRGJ1 or TRGJ2. TCRdb carries no J gene annotation; the J gene was assigned here by matching the DNA with germline. There are 14 residues in the CDR3. The germline gives CDR1 EGSNGY, CDR2 YDSYNSKV. CDR3 sequence: CATWGGTSGYKKLF. For the CDR3, the DNA is TGTGCCACCTGGGGCGGGACTAGTGGTTATAAGAAACTCTTT.

The chain joins TRGV9 to TRGJP. The J gene is not listed in TCRdb, so it was assigned here from a DNA match to germline. CDR1 GITISATS and CDR2 ISYDGTV come from the germline V gene (reference sequence). The CDR3 is 18 amino acids. Trimming removed 3 bases from V and 6 bases from J; junction bases left unmatched: 11. The CDR3 DNA follows: TGTGCCTTGTGGGAGATGCACAAGGGAGAGTTGGGCAAAAAAATCAAGGTATTT. Its protein is CALWEMHKGELGKKIKVF.

At least ten counts were recorded for this clone. This likely came from a read error, as a far larger clone is one base away. This chain connects TRGV3 to TRGJ1 or TRGJ2. J gave up 11 bases and V 4 bases, and 5 bases lay outside the gene matches. Germline CDR1 and CDR2: VTNTFY and YDVSTARD (reference sequence). The length of the CDR3 is 10 residues. This CDR3 is CATWDFEKLF. CDR3 nucleotide sequence: TGTGCCACCTGGGATTTTGAGAAACTCTTT.

This clone has ten or more counts. TCRdb's entry gives the protein of a much larger clone, which mismatches this DNA's translation at residue 4, likely from a read error; the protein reported here is translated from the DNA. The rearrangement joins TRGV9 to TRGJ1 or TRGJ2. CDR1 is GITISATS and CDR2 is ISYDGTV in the germline V gene (reference sequence). This CDR3 comprises 14 residues. This chain's CDR3 is CALREGPTYYKKLF. CDR3 in DNA: TGTGCCTTGCGGGAGGGACCTACTTATTATAAGAAACTCTTT.

This clone has ten or more counts. The genes are TRGV3 and TRGJ1 or TRGJ2. This CDR3 region has 13 residues. Germline V gene lookup returns CDR1 VTNTFY and CDR2 YDVSTARD (reference sequence). V dropped 0 bases and J dropped 6; count of bases not matched to a gene: 5. The CDR3 DNA reads as TGTGCCACCTGGGACAGGCTAGTTTATAAGAAACTCTTT. Amino acids: CATWDRLVYKKLF.

In this sample, this clone turned up many times. Given a much more abundant clone one base away, this may be a read error. The gene calls are TRGV8 and TRGJ1 or TRGJ2. Germline V CDR1 and CDR2: VENAVY, YDSYNSRV. This CDR3 region has 15 residues. V gave up 3 bases and J gave up 9 bases; unmatched junction bases: 17. CDR3 DNA: TGTGCCACCTGGGATGCCTCCCCTCGGGGTTGTAAGAAACTCTTT. This encodes CATWDASPRGCKKLF.

At least ten counts were recorded for this clone. The protein recorded in TCRdb matches a much larger clone and deviates from this DNA's translation at residue 16, suggesting a read error; the protein here is obtained by translating the DNA. This CDR3 reads CALWEVRRGELGKKIRVF. In DNA, the CDR3 is TGTGCCTTGTGGGAGGTGCGGAGAGGAGAGTTGGGCAAAAAAATCAGGGTATTT. V gene assignment gives TRGV9, but the J gene was left uncalled. The CDR3 runs to 18 residues. From germline, CDR1 is GITISATS and CDR2 ISYDGTV (reference sequence).

There are a few counts of this clone. TCRdb attributes to this sequence the protein of a much larger clone, which differs from the DNA translation at residue 11; a read error is likely, and the protein displayed is translated from the DNA. V is TRGV9 and J is TRGJ1 or TRGJ2. CDR3 size: 14 residues. The germline gives CDR1 GITISATS, CDR2 ISYDGTV (reference sequence). V lost 3 bases and J lost 12; bases outside the gene matches: 17. CDR3 region: CALWELYPQDRKLF. The CDR3 DNA is TGTGCCTTGTGGGAGTTGTACCCCCAGGATAGGAAACTCTTT.

The V call is TRGV8, the J call TRGJP1. TCRdb is silent on the J gene; assignment here came from matching the DNA to germline. With V trimmed by 5 bases and J by 13 bases, 10 bases remained unmatched. Germline CDR1 reads VENAVY; CDR2 reads YDSYNSRV. The CDR3 covers 12 residues. In DNA form, the CDR3 reads TGTGCCACCTGGGGACTGTTAAAGTTCAAGATATTT. Its protein is CATWGLLKFKIF.

This clone was picked up a small number of times. This likely stems from a read error, as it lies one base from a far larger clone. No J gene was named, though the V gene is TRGV3. This CDR3 is built from 13 residues. The germline V gene has CDR1 VTNTFY and CDR2 YDVSTARD (reference sequence). The CDR3 here is CATWDRHDTITLF. The CDR3 region has the DNA TGTGCCACCTGGGACAGGCACGATACAATTACCCTCTTT.